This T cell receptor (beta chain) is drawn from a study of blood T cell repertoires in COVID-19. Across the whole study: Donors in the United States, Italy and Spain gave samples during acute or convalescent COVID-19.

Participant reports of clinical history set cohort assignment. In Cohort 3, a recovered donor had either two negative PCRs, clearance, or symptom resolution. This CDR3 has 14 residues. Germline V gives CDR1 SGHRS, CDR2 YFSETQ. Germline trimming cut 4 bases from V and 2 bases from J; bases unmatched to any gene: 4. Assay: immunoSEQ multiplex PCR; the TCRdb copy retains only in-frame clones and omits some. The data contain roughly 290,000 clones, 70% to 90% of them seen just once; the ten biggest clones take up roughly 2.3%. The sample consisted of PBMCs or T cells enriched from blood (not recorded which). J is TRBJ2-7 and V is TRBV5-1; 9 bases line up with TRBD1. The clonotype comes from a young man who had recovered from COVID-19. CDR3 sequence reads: CASSRDRETYEQYF. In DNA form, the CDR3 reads TGCGCCAGCAGCCGGGACAGGGAGACCTACGAGCAGTACTTC.